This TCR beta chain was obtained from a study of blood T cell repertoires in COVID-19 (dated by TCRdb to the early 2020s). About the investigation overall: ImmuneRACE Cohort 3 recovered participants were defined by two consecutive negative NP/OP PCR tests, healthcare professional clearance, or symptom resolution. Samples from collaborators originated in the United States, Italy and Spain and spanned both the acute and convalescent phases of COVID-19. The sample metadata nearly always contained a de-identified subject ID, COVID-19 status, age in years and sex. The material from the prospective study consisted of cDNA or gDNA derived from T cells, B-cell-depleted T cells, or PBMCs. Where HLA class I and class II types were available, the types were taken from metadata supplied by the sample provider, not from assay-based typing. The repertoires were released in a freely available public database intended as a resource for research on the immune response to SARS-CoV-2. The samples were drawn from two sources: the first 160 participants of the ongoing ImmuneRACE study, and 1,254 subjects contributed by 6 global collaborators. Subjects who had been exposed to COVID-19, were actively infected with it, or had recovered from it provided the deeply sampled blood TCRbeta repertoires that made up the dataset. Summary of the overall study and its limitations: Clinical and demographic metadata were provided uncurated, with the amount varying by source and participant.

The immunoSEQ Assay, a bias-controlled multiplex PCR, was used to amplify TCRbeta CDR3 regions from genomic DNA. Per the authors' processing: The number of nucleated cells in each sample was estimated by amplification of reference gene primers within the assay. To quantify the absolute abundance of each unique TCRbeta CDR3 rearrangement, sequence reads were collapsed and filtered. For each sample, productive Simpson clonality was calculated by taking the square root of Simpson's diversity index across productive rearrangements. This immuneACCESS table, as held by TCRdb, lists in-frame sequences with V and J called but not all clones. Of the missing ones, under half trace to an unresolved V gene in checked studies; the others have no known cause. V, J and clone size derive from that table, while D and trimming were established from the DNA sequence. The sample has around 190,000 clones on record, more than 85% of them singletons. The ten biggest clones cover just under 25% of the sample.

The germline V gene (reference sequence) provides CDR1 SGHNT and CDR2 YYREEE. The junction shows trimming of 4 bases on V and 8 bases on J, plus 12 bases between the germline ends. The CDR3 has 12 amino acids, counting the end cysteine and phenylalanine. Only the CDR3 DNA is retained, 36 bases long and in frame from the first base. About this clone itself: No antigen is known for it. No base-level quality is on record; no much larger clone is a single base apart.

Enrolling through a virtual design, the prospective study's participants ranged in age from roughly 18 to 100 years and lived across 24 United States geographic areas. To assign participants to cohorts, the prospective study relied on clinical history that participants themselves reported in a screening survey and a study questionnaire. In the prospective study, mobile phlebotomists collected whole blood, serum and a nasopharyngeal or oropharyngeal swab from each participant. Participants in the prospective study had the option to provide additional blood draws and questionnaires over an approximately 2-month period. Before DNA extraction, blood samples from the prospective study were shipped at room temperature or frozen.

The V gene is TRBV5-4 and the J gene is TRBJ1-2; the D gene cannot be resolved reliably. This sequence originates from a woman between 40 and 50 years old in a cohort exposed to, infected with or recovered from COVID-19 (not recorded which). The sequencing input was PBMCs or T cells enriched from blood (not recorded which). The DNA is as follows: TGTGCCAGCAGCCCAATCGGGGAGGGCTACACCTTC. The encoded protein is CASSPIGEGYTF.